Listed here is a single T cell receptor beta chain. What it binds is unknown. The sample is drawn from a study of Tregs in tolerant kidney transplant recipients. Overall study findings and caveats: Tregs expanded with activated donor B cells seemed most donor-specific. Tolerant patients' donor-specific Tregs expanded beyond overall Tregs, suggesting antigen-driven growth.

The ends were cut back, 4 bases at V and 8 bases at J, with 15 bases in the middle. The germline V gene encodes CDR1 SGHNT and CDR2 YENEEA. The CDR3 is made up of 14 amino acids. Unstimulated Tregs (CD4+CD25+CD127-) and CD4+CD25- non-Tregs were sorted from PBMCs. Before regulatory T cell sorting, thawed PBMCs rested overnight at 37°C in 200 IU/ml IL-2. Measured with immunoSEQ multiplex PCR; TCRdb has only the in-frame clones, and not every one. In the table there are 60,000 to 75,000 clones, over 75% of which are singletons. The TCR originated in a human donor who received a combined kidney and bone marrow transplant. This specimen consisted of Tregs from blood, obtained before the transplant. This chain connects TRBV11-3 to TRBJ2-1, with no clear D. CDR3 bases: TGTGCCAGCAGCTCCGGAGCACAGAGCGATGAGCAGTTCTTC. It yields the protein CASSSGAQSDEQFF.